These 8 T cell receptor beta chains were all obtained from the same sample, sequenced in a study of T cells after yellow fever vaccination. TCRdb itself ran the 5' RACE reads through MiXCR, one entry per CDR3 protein. Of approximately 550,000 distinct CDR3 sequences in the sample, about 13% were seen once. Sequencing was performed on PBMCs, taken on the day of the yellow fever booster vaccination. Receptors originate from a man aged 30 to 39 who received the YFV17D yellow fever vaccine.

V usage is TRBV18 and J usage is TRBJ2-7; TRBD1 might be the D (6 bases). Germline V gene sequence: CDR1 KGHSH, CDR2 LQKENI. CDR3 length equals 16 residues. V dropped 6 bases and J dropped 0 bases, with 18 bases sitting between them. The chain's CDR3 is CASSRTESLYSYEQYF. The CDR3 nucleotides are TGTGCCAGCTCTCGGACAGAAAGCCTCTACTCCTACGAGCAGTACTTC.

The chain links TRBV10-3 to TRBJ2-3; TRBD2 is a possible D gene (5 bases). The CDR3 spans 13 residues. Germline CDR1 is ENHRY and CDR2 is SYGVKD. V dropped 8 bases and J dropped 0 bases, with 9 bases sitting between them. CDR3 nucleotide sequence: TGTGCCATCGCGGGTTCTAGCACAGATACGCAGTATTTT. This codes for CAIAGSSTDTQYF.

This clonotype was detected ten times or more. The chain has TRBV12-3 or TRBV12-4 and TRBJ2-5; D is uncertain. Trimming left V 2 bases short and J 7 bases short, with 14 bases between. This CDR3 contains 14 residues. The CDR3 loop reads CASSLSGQDGTQYF. The CDR3 DNA reads TGTGCCAGCAGTTTATCTGGTCAGGATGGGACCCAGTACTTC.

This clonotype has only a few counts. The rearrangement uses TRBV12-5 and TRBJ1-6, with a tentative D call TRBD1 (5 bases). V dropped 1 base and J dropped 0 bases, with 13 bases sitting between them. The CDR3 covers 18 residues. Germline CDR1 LGHNT, CDR2 FRNRAP. The CDR3 region has the DNA TGTGCTAGTGGTTTGGGGGACTCGTTGATCTCCTATAATTCACCCCTCCACTTT. The encoded protein is CASGLGDSLISYNSPLHF.

The chain couples TRBV20-1 to TRBJ2-2; 7 bases match TRBD2. Losses at the gene ends were 3 bases for V and 4 bases for J; bases not matched to a gene: 8. CDR1 is DFQATT, CDR2 SNEGSKA, per germline (reference sequence). CDR3 length equals 15 residues. The CDR3 region is CSARKAGVSTGELFF. The CDR3 bases are TGCAGTGCTAGGAAGGCGGGAGTGTCCACCGGGGAGCTGTTTTTT.

A word on this clonotype: Just one base apart from a much larger clone, this may be a read error. The V and J genes are TRBV7-2 and TRBJ2-1, with D possibly TRBD1 on 6 matching bases. CDR1 and CDR2 from the germline V gene are SGHTA and FQGNSA. This CDR3 has 13 residues. The CDR3 DNA is TGTGCCAGCAGCTTAAATCGGGACAATGAGCGGTTCTTC. As protein: CASSLNRDNERFF.

This chain links TRBV6-5 with TRBJ1-6, with no clear D. CDR3 size: 15 residues. Germline V lookup: CDR1 MNHEY, CDR2 SVGAGI. V was pared by 0 bases and J by 10 bases, with 13 bases between. The CDR3 here is CASSYSNPAESPLHF. CDR3 DNA: TGTGCCAGCAGTTACTCGAATCCGGCAGAGTCACCCCTCCACTTT.

This clonotype was observed a few times. The J gene is TRBJ2-3, the V gene TRBV20-1, with 9 bases identical to TRBD2. J gave up 10 bases and V 0 bases, and 11 bases lay outside the gene matches. This CDR3 contains 15 residues. CDR1 is DFQATT and CDR2 is SNEGSKA in the germline V gene (reference sequence). The CDR3 nucleotides read TGCAGTGCTAGAGATCTAGCGGGACCTCTCCAGGCGCAGTATTTT. The encoded protein is CSARDLAGPLQAQYF.